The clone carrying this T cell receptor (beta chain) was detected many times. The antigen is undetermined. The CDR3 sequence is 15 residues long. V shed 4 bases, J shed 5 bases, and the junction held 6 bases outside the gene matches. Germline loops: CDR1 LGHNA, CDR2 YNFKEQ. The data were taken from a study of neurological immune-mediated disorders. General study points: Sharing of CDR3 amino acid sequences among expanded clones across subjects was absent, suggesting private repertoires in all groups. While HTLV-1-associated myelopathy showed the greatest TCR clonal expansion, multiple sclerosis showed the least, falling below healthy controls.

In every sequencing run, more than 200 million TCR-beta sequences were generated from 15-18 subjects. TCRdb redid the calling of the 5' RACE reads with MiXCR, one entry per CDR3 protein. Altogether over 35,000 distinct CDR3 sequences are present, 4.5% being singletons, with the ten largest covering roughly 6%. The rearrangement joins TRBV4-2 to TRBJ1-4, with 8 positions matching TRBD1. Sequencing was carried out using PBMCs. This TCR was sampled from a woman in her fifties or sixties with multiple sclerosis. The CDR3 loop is CASSPRQGPNEKLFF. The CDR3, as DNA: TGTGCCAGCAGCCCGAGACAGGGGCCAAATGAAAAACTGTTTTTT.